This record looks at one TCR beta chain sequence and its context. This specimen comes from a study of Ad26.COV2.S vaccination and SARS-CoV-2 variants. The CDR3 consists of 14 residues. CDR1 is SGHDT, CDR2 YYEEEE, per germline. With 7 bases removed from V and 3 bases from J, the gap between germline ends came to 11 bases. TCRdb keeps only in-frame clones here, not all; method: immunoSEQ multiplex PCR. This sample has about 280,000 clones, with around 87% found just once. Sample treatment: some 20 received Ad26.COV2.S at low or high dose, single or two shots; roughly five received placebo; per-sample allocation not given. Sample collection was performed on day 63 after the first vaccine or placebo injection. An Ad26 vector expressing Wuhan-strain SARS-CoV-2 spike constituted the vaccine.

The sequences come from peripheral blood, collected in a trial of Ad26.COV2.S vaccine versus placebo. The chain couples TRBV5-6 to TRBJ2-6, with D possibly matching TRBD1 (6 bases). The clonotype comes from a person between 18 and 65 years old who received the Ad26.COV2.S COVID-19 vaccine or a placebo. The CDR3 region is CASSTGLGANVLTF. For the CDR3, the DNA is TGTGCCAGCTCCACAGGGCTTGGGGCCAACGTCCTGACTTTC.